Sequencing of this T cell receptor (beta chain) was carried out in a study of T cells in localized non-small cell lung cancer. The CDR3 has 13 residues. Germline V gene lookup returns CDR1 SGHTA and CDR2 FQGNSA. Between the trimmed V and J ends, which lost 3 bases and 11 bases, there was a span of 16 bases. Overall study findings and caveats: Measurement of T cell clonality placed uninvolved adjacent lung highest, above the level in tumor. Of the top 100 tumor clones, median 57 were in adjacent lung, 25 to 30 among its top 100.

Details on this clone: Antigen specificity is unknown.

Measured with immunoSEQ multiplex PCR; TCRdb has only the in-frame clones, and not every one. This sample has 55,000 to 65,000 clones, with roughly 90% found just once. Source: peripheral blood, taken before any cancer treatment. This chain links TRBV7-2 with TRBJ1-1; D is perhaps TRBD1 (6 bases). The TCR originated in a man aged 40 to 75 with stage I squamous cell lung carcinoma. The CDR3 sequence is CASSLGGRIWAFF. CDR3 in DNA: TGTGCCAGCAGCTTGGGGGGGCGCATTTGGGCTTTCTTT.